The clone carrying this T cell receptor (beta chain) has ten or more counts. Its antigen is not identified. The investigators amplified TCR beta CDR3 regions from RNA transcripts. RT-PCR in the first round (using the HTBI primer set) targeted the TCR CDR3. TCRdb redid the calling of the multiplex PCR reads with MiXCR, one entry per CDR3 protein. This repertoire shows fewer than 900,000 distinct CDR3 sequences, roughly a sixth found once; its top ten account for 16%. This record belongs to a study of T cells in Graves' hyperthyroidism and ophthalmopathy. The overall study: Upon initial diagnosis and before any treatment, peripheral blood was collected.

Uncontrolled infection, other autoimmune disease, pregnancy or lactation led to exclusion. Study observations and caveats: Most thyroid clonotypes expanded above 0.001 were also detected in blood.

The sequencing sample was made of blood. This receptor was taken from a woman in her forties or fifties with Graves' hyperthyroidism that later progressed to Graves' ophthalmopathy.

The CDR3 sequence is CASSQVPSTDTQYF. The CDR3 DNA reads as TGTGCCAGCAGCCAAGTTCCGTCCACAGATACGCAGTATTTT. The chain joins TRBV3-1 to TRBJ2-3, with D unresolved. The germline CDR1 and CDR2 sequences are LGHDT and YNNKEL (reference sequence). Trimming pared 1 base from V and 2 bases from J, leaving 7 bases between. CDR3 length: 14 amino acids.